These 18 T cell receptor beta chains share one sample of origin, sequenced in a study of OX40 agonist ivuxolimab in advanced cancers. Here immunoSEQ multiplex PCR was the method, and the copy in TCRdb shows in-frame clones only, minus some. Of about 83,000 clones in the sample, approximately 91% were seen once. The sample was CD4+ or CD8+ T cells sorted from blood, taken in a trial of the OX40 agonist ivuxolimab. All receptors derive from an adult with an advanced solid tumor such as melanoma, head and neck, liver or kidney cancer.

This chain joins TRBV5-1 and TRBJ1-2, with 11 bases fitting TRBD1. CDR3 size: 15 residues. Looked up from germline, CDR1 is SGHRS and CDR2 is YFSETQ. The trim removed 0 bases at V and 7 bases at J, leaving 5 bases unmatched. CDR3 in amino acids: CASSLDPGQGGGYTF. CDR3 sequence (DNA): TGCGCCAGCAGCTTGGATCCGGGACAGGGGGGTGGCTACACCTTC.

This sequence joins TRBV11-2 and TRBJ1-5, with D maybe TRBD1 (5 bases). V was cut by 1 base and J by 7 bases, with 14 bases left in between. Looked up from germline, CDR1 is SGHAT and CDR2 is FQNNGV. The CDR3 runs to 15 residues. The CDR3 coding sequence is TGTGCCAGCAGCTTAGGGGGCCAAGGGGAACAGCCCCAGCATTTT. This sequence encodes CASSLGGQGEQPQHF.

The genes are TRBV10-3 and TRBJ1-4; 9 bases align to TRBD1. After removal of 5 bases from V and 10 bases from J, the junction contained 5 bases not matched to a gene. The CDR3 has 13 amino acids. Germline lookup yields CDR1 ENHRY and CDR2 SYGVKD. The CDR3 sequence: CAISFGTGTKLFF. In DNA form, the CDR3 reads TGTGCCATCAGTTTCGGGACAGGGACAAAACTGTTTTTT.

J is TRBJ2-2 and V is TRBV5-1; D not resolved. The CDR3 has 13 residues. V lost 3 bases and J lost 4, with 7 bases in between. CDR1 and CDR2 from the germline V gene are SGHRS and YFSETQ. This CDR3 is CASSSRPTGELFF. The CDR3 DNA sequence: TGCGCCAGCAGCTCCCGGCCCACCGGGGAGCTGTTTTTT.

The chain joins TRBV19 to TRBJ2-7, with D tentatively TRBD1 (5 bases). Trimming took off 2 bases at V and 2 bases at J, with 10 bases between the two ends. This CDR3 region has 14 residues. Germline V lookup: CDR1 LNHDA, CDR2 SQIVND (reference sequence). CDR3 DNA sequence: TGTGCCAGTAGTATAACGACAGCCACCTACGAGCAGTACTTC. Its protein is CASSITTATYEQYF.

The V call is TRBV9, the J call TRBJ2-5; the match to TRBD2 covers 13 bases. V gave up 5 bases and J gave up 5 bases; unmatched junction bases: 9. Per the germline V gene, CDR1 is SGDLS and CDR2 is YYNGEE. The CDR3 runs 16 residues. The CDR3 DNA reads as TGTGCCAGCAGTTACGGACTAGCGGGAGTGAGGGAGACCCAGTACTTC. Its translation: CASSYGLAGVRETQYF.

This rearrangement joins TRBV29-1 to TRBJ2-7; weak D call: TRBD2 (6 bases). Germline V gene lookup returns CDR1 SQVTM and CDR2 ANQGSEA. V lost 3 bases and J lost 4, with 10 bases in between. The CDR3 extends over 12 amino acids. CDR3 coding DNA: TGCAGCGTTGAGGCGGGGCGGTACGAGCAGTACTTC. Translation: CSVEAGRYEQYF.

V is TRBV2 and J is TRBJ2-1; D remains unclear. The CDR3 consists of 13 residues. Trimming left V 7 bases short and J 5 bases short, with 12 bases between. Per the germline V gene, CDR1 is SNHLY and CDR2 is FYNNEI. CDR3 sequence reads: CASNYAVHNEQFF. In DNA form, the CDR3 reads TGTGCCAGCAACTATGCGGTCCACAATGAGCAGTTCTTC.

The CDR3 DNA follows: TGTGCCAGCAGTGAGGAGAACACAGATACGCAGTATTTT. The encoded protein is CASSEENTDTQYF. This chain joins TRBV2 and TRBJ2-3; no definite D call. The CDR3 is 13 residues long. CDR1 is SNHLY, CDR2 FYNNEI, per germline. V was cut by 3 bases and J by 2 bases, with 6 bases left in between.

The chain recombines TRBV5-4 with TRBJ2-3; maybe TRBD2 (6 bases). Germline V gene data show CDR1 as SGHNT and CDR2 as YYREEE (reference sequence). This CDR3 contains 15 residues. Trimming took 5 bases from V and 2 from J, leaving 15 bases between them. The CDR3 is CASRASGRDTDTQYF. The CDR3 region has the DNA TGTGCCAGCAGGGCTTCCGGGCGGGACACAGATACGCAGTATTTT.

The CDR3 loop is CAISVTANTGELFF. Here the CDR3 DNA reads TGTGCCATCAGTGTGACAGCGAACACCGGGGAGCTGTTTTTT. V gene TRBV10-3 combines with J gene TRBJ2-2; TRBD1 might be the D (5 bases). The germline V gene has CDR1 ENHRY and CDR2 SYGVKD. CDR3 size: 14 residues. V lost 4 bases and J lost 0, with 6 bases in between.

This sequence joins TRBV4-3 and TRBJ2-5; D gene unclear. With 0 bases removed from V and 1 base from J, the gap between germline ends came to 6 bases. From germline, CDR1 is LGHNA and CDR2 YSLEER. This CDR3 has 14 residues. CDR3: CASSQDRSQETQYF. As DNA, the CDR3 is TGCGCCAGCAGCCAAGACAGGAGCCAAGAGACCCAGTACTTC.

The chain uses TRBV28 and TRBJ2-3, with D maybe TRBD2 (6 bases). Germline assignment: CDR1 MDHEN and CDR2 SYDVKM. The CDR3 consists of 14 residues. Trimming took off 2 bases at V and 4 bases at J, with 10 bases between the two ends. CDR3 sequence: CASSLGGSPDTQYF. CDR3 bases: TGTGCCAGCAGTTTAGGAGGGAGCCCAGATACGCAGTATTTT.

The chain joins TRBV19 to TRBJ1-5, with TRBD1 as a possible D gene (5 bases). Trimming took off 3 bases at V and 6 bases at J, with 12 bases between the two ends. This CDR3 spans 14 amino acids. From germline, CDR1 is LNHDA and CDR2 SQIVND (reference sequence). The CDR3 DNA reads TGTGCCAGTAGTATGGGAGTTGGGGGTCAGCCCCAGCATTTT. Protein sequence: CASSMGVGGQPQHF.

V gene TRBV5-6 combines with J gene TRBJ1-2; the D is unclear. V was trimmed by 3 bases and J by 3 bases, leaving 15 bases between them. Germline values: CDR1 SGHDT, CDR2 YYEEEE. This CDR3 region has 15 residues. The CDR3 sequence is CASSSRTSKYYGYTF. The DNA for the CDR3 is TGTGCCAGCAGCTCGAGGACGTCTAAATACTATGGCTACACCTTC.

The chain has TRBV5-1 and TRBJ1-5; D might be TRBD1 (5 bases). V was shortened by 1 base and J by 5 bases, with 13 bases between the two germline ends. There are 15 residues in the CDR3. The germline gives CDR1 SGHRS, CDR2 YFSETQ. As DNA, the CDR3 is TGCGCCAGCAGCTTGCAAGGGGCGGAATATCAGCCCCAGCATTTT. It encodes CASSLQGAEYQPQHF.

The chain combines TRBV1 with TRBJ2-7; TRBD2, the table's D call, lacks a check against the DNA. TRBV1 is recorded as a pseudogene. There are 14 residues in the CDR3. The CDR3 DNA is TGCACCAGCAGCCGAGACCCCGGGACCTACGAGCAGTACTTC. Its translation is CTSSRDPGTYEQYF.

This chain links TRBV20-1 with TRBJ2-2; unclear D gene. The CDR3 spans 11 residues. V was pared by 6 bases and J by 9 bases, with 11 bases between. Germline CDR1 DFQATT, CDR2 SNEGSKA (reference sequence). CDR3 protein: CSAPRNRELFF. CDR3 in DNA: TGCAGTGCCCCGAGGAACAGGGAGCTGTTTTTT.